This T cell receptor beta chain came from a study of human T cells and chemical hapten exposure. Study as a whole: The study traced per-sample TCR yield variation mainly to small differences in pooled library volumes. Study-wide results and caveats: The number of TCRs over 1 in 1000 frequency stayed unchanged after DPC.

Notes on this clonotype: Its target is not known.

The time point here: patch test 1, 2 weeks after DPC sensitization. The treatment was: therapeutic diphenylcyclopropenone sensitization with weekly scalp DPC. Library construction involved attaching unique molecular identifiers to individual cDNA molecules, which allowed quantitative, reproducible TCR counting. TCRdb called the RACE reads again in MiXCR, with one record for every CDR3 protein. Counted here are 71,000 or so distinct CDR3 sequences, around 9.5% occurring once; the ten biggest clones make up more than 2.5%. The CDR3 contains 15 residues. J lost 7 bases, V lost 3 bases, and 8 bases had no gene match. The germline CDR1 and CDR2 sequences are LNHNV and YYDKDF (reference sequence).

This specimen was whole blood, taken in connection with sensitization to the hapten diphenylcyclopropenone (DPC). The chain carries TRBV15 and TRBJ1-1; 10 positions match TRBD1. The TCR was taken from a woman between 40 and 50 years old with alopecia areata. Some clones in this sample may be carry-over from other donors' samples. The CDR3 DNA reads as TGTGCCACCAGCAGGGAGACAGGGGGCTTCGGTGAAGCTTTCTTT. It translates to CATSRETGGFGEAFF.